This is a list of T cell receptor beta chains from one sample in a study of blood T cell repertoires in COVID-19. Clones were sequenced by immunoSEQ multiplex PCR, and TCRdb holds only the in-frame ones, with some missing. The sample carries fewer than 250,000 clones, around 86% recorded once. The sequenced sample was PBMCs or T cells enriched from blood (not recorded which). The receptors were sampled from a woman aged 50 to 60 who had recovered from COVID-19. Each CDR3 is given with its conserved first and last residue. D genes are given only for firm matches. A row's size may be missing; if present it is once, few, many or a size class.

V: TRBV19
D: .
size: once
J: TRBJ1-2
length: 13
DNA: TGTGCCAGTAGCTTCGGGTCTAACTATGGCTACACCTTC
CDR3: CASSFGSNYGYTF

V: TRBV7-9
D: .
size: .
J: TRBJ2-7
length: 15
DNA: TGTGCCAGCAGCCGTAGTCGACACGATACCTACGAGCAGTACTTC
CDR3: CASSRSRHDTYEQYF

V: TRBV11-2
D: TRBD2
size: once
J: TRBJ2-3
length: 19
DNA: TGTGCCAGCAGTTCGGACAGGGGGCGGGAACTAGCGGGAGGGCCTGCGCAGTATTTT
CDR3: CASSSDRGRELAGGPAQYF

V: TRBV7-9
D: .
size: .
J: TRBJ1-1
length: 15
DNA: TGTGCCAGCAGCTTATTGGGCAGACTGAACACTGAAGCTTTCTTT
CDR3: CASSLLGRLNTEAFF

V: TRBV28
D: TRBD1
size: .
J: TRBJ1-3
length: 16
DNA: TGTGCCAGCAGGGAACCCGGGACAGTCTCTGGAAACACCATATATTTT
CDR3: CASREPGTVSGNTIYF

V: TRBV3-1/TRBV3-2
D: TRBD2
size: .
J: TRBJ2-1
length: 14
DNA: TGTGCCAGCAGCCAAGGAGGGAGGGTAAATGAGCAGTTCTTC
CDR3: CASSQGGRVNEQFF

V: TRBV11-3
D: .
size: .
J: TRBJ1-2
length: 13
DNA: TGTGCCAGCAGCTTAGACAGGAACTATGGCTACACCTTC
CDR3: CASSLDRNYGYTF

V: TRBV5-1
D: .
size: once
J: TRBJ2-5
length: 12
DNA: TGCGCCAGCAGCTTGGCAGGGGAGACCCAGTACTTC
CDR3: CASSLAGETQYF

V: TRBV6-5
D: .
size: .
J: TRBJ1-2
length: 12
DNA: TGTGCCAGCAGAACAGGTGGTTATGGCTACACCTTC
CDR3: CASRTGGYGYTF

V: TRBV6-5
D: TRBD1
size: .
J: TRBJ1-1
length: 12
DNA: TGTGCCAGCAGTCTTGACAGGGTTCGGGCTTTCTTT
CDR3: CASSLDRVRAFF

V: TRBV4-1
D: .
size: .
J: TRBJ2-2
length: 14
DNA: TGCGCCAGCAGCCCGAGGGCTAGGACCGGGGAGCTGTTTTTT
CDR3: CASSPRARTGELFF

V: TRBV6-1
D: TRBD1
size: .
J: TRBJ1-6
length: 15
DNA: TGTGCCAGCCACAGGGGGGAGGGAACAAATTCACCCCTCCACTTT
CDR3: CASHRGEGTNSPLHF

V: TRBV5-3
D: .
size: .
J: TRBJ2-3
length: 15
DNA: TGTGCCAGAAGCCAACAGTATCGGTTCCCAGATACGCAGTATTTT
CDR3: CARSQQYRFPDTQYF

V: TRBV30
D: TRBD2
size: .
J: TRBJ2-5
length: 13
DNA: TGTGCCTGGGGGAGCGGGGGGGCCGAGACCCAGTACTTC
CDR3: CAWGSGGAETQYF

V: TRBV18
D: .
size: .
J: TRBJ1-1
length: 14
DNA: TGTGCCAGCTCACCACGCGGGGAGGGTACTGAAGCTTTCTTT
CDR3: CASSPRGEGTEAFF

V: TRBV27
D: .
size: .
J: TRBJ1-6
length: 16
DNA: TGTGCCAGCAGTTTACGGCCCGGGGGTTATAATTCACCCCTCCACTTT
CDR3: CASSLRPGGYNSPLHF

V: TRBV9
D: .
size: .
J: TRBJ1-1
length: 15
DNA: TGTGCCAGCAGCCCCCTTTCGCAATCGGTGACTGAAGCTTTCTTT
CDR3: CASSPLSQSVTEAFF

V: TRBV28
D: .
size: .
J: TRBJ1-2
length: 11
DNA: TGTGCCAGCAGACAAAACTATGGCTACACCTTC
CDR3: CASRQNYGYTF

V: TRBV28
D: TRBD1
size: .
J: TRBJ2-2
length: 15
DNA: TGTGCCAGCAGCCCCGGGACAGGGGTCGCCGGGGAGCTGTTTTTT
CDR3: CASSPGTGVAGELFF

V: TRBV27
D: TRBD1
size: .
J: TRBJ2-7
length: 15
DNA: TGTGCCAGCAGTTTATGGCCGGGACAGGGGTACGAGCAGTACTTC
CDR3: CASSLWPGQGYEQYF

V: TRBV2
D: TRBD1
size: .
J: TRBJ2-7
length: 13
DNA: TGTGCCAGCAGGGGGACAGCGACCTACGAGCAGTACTTC
CDR3: CASRGTATYEQYF

V: TRBV27
D: TRBD2
size: .
J: TRBJ2-5
length: 14
DNA: TGTGCCAGCAGTTTTGGGACTAGGAGAGAGACCCAGTACTTC
CDR3: CASSFGTRRETQYF

V: TRBV5-1
D: TRBD1
size: .
J: TRBJ2-7
length: 13
DNA: TGCGCCAGCAGCGGAAACAGGGGCTACGAGCAGTACTTC
CDR3: CASSGNRGYEQYF

V: TRBV2
D: TRBD2
size: .
J: TRBJ2-1
length: 14
DNA: TGTGCCAGCACCCGACTAGCGGGGGGTGGTGAGCAGTTCTTC
CDR3: CASTRLAGGGEQFF

V: TRBV27
D: .
size: .
J: TRBJ2-2
length: 16
DNA: TGTGCCAGCAGTCCCGGGACTCGCCCATTGGAAGGGGAGCTGTTTTTT
CDR3: CASSPGTRPLEGELFF

V: TRBV19
D: .
size: few
J: TRBJ1-2
length: 17
DNA: TGTGCCAGTAGTATAAGTGACAGTGCTTTGGCTAACTATGGCTACACCTTC
CDR3: CASSISDSALANYGYTF

V: TRBV5-4
D: .
size: .
J: TRBJ2-5
length: 14
DNA: TGTGCCAGCAGCATGGGACGGAGCCAAGAGACCCAGTACTTC
CDR3: CASSMGRSQETQYF

V: TRBV27
D: .
size: .
J: TRBJ2-3
length: 12
DNA: TGTGCCAGCAGTTTCAGTGGAGATACGCAGTATTTT
CDR3: CASSFSGDTQYF

V: TRBV12-3/TRBV12-4
D: .
size: .
J: TRBJ2-1
length: 13
DNA: TGTGCCAGCAGTTTAGTACTAGCCTGGGAGCAGTTCTTC
CDR3: CASSLVLAWEQFF

V: TRBV2
D: .
size: .
J: TRBJ1-2
length: 15
DNA: TGTGCCAGCAGGCCCGCCGGGGGAGGGAACTATGGCTACACCTTC
CDR3: CASRPAGGGNYGYTF

V: TRBV3-1/TRBV3-2
D: .
size: few
J: TRBJ1-6
length: 13
DNA: TGTGCCAGCAGCCAATCCAGGGGATCACCCCTCCACTTT
CDR3: CASSQSRGSPLHF

V: TRBV29-1
D: TRBD1
size: .
J: TRBJ2-1
length: 15
DNA: TGCAGCGTTGCACACTCAGGGGGCACACACGGTGAGCAGTTCTTC
CDR3: CSVAHSGGTHGEQFF